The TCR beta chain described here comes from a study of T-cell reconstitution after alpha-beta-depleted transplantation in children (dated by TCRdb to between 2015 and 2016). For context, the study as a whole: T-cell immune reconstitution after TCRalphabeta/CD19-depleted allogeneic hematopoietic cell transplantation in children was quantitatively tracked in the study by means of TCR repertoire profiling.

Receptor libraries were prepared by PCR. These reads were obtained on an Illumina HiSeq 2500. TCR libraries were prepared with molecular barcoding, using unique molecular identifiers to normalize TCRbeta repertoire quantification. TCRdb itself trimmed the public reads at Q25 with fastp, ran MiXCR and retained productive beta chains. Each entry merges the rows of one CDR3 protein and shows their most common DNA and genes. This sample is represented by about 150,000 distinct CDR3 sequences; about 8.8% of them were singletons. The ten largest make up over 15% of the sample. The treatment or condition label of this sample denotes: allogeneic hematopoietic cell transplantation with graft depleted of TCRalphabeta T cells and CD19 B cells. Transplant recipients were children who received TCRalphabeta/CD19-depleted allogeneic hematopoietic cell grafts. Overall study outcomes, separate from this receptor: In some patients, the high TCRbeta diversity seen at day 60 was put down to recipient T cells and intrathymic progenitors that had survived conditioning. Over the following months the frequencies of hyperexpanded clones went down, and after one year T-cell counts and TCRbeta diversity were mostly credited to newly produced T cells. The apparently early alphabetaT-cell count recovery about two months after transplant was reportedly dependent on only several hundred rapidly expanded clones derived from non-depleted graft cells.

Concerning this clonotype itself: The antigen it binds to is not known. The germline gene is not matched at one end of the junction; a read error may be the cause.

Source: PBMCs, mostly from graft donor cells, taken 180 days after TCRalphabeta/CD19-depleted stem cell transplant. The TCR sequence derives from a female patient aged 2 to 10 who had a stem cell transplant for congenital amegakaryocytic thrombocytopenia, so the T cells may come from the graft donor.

At the DNA level, the sequence is TGTGCCAGCAGCCAGATGCTATTTGGGCCCCAGCATTTC. Its product reads: CASSQMLFGPQHF. The chain joins TRBV5-5 to TRBJ1-5; no confident D gene assignment can be made. CDR1 and CDR2 (SGHKS, YYEKEE) derive from the germline V gene (reference sequence). The CDR3 starts with the cysteine, ends with the phenylalanine, and has 13 residues. The DNA shown is the 39-base CDR3, in frame from base 1.